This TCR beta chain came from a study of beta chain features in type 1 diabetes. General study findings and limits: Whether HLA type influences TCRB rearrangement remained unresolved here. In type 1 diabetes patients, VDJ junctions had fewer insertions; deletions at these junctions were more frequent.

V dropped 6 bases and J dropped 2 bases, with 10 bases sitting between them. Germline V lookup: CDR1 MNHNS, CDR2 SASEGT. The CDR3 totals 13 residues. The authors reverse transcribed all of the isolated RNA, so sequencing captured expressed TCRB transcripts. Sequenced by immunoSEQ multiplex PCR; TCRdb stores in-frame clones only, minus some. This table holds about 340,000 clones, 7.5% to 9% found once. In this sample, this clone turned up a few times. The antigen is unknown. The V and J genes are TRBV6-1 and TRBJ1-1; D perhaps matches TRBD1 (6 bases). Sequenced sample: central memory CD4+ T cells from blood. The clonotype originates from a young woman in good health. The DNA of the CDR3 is TGTGCCAGCAGACGACAGGAAAACACTGAAGCTTTCTTT. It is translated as CASRRQENTEAFF.